The sequence of this TCR beta chain was determined in a study of T cells in localized non-small cell lung cancer. Broader study findings: There was an association of higher blood T cell density with longer overall survival. In adjacent lung, a median around 55 of the top 100 tumor clones were found. Uninvolved nearby lung showed the greatest T cell clonality, exceeding that found in tumor. It remains possible that heterogeneity exists, since only one tumor region was sequenced.

Assay: immunoSEQ multiplex PCR; the TCRdb copy retains only in-frame clones and omits some. This sample has just under 80,000 clones, with 80% found just once. In regard to this clone: Its antigen is not identified.

The sequences come from peripheral blood, collected before any cancer treatment. This clonotype was sampled from an older female donor with stage I lung adenocarcinoma.

DNA of the CDR3: TGTGCCAGCAGCCCCCAGGCAGGGGCCGGGGAGCTGTTTTTT. Amino acid sequence: CASSPQAGAGELFF. The V call is TRBV7-2, the J call TRBJ2-2, with a possible D match to TRBD1 (6 bases). Germline V gene sequence: CDR1 SGHTA, CDR2 FQGNSA. This CDR3 is built from 14 residues. V lost 5 bases to trimming and J lost 6 bases, with 13 bases between them.